The 20 T cell receptor beta chains presented below share a single source sample, sequenced in a study of response to subunit inactivated influenza vaccine. TCRdb redid the calling of the RT-PCR reads with MiXCR, one entry per CDR3 protein. The data show 650,000 to 800,000 distinct CDR3 sequences, under 20% seen once. The sequenced sample was PBMCs from blood, obtained 5 to 6 days after vaccination. These receptors were obtained from a man aged 45-65 years who received an inactivated influenza vaccine.

This clonotype was seen a handful of times. The chain has TRBV7-2 and TRBJ1-2, with D unresolved. Germline loops: CDR1 SGHTA, CDR2 FQGNSA. The CDR3 consists of 12 residues. Trimming took off 6 bases at V and 1 base at J, with 6 bases between the two ends. CDR3 region: CASRGSNYGYTF. The CDR3 DNA reads TGTGCCAGCAGGGGCAGTAACTATGGCTACACCTTC.

CDR3 in DNA: TGTGCCATCCTAGGACTAGCGGGAGGCACAGATACGCAGTATTTT. Translating it yields CAILGLAGGTDTQYF. J is TRBJ2-3 and V is TRBV7-9, with 13 nucleotides matching TRBD2. Germline CDR1 is SEHNR and CDR2 is FQNEAQ (reference sequence). The V segment lost 10 bases and the J segment 1 base; nucleotides outside the gene matches: 5. This CDR3 has 15 residues.

The CDR3 sequence is CSVVRATSEQYF. The CDR3 region has the DNA TGCAGCGTTGTCCGGGCGACTTCCGAGCAGTACTTC. J is TRBJ2-7 and V is TRBV29-1, with D hard to call. Germline V gives CDR1 SQVTM, CDR2 ANQGSEA. The CDR3 runs 12 residues. Trimming took off 4 bases at V and 6 bases at J, with 13 bases between the two ends.

There are many counts of this clonotype. The rearrangement links TRBV6-1 to TRBJ1-1, with D unclear. This CDR3 has 14 amino acids. V lost 5 bases, J lost 0 bases, and 10 bases lay in between. In germline, CDR1 is MNHNS, CDR2 SASEGT. Here the CDR3 DNA reads TGTGCCAGCAGTCGTCAAGGCTTGAACACTGAAGCTTTCTTT. Translation gives CASSRQGLNTEAFF.

The chain joins TRBV5-1 to TRBJ2-3; 13 bases fit TRBD2. This CDR3 region has 16 residues. Per germline, CDR1 SGHRS and CDR2 YFSETQ. The V gene end was trimmed by 5 bases and the J gene end by 3 bases; junction bases not matched to a gene: 6. CDR3 sequence: CASRPGTSGMTDTQYF. Written as DNA, the CDR3 is TGCGCCAGCAGACCCGGGACTAGCGGGATGACAGATACGCAGTATTTT.

This clonotype came up a few times. V usage is TRBV3-1 and J usage is TRBJ2-5; 15 bases align to TRBD2. Germline assignment: CDR1 LGHDT and CDR2 YNNKEL (reference sequence). This CDR3 has 17 residues. V shed 4 bases, J shed 2 bases, and the junction held 5 bases outside the gene matches. The CDR3 region is CASSPGLAGGAQETQYF. The CDR3 coding sequence is TGTGCCAGCAGCCCGGGACTAGCGGGAGGAGCGCAAGAGACCCAGTACTTC.

This clonotype has more than one count but fewer than ten. The genes are TRBV20-1 and TRBJ2-1; TRBD1 agrees at 10 bases. Trimming cost V 0 bases and J 6 bases; bases outside gene matches: 14. Germline loops: CDR1 DFQATT, CDR2 SNEGSKA (reference sequence). CDR3 length equals 18 residues. The CDR3 coding sequence is TGCAGTGCTAGAGATGTTTTTAACGTGGACAGGGGGGGCAATGAGCAGTTCTTC. This translates into CSARDVFNVDRGGNEQFF.

This clonotype was detected a few times. The junction and the germline gene differ at one end; a read error may be behind it. The CDR3 region is CASSSSGGSGGIF. As DNA, the CDR3 is TGTGCCAGCAGTTCGTCCGGTGGTAGCGGGGGAATCTTC. The rearrangement uses TRBV27 and TRBJ2-1; 9 bases align to TRBD2. The CDR3 extends over 13 amino acids. Germline loops: CDR1 MNHEY, CDR2 SMNVEV (reference sequence).

The chain recombines TRBV2 with TRBJ1-4, with D unclear. Germline CDR1 reads SNHLY; CDR2 reads FYNNEI. The CDR3 extends over 11 amino acids. V was shortened by 2 bases and J by 13 bases, with 8 bases between the two germline ends. The CDR3 here is CASSESFGLFF. The CDR3 nucleotides read TGTGCCAGCAGTGAATCTTTCGGACTGTTTTTT.

This clonotype was picked up many times. The chain combines TRBV12-3 or TRBV12-4 with TRBJ2-1; 9 bases are shared with TRBD2. The CDR3 contains 16 residues. The V and J ends lost 2 bases and 3 bases, in that order; junction bases with no gene match: 5. CDR3 sequence: CASSLSSGEGYNEQFF. CDR3 DNA: TGTGCCAGCAGTTTATCTAGCGGGGAGGGCTACAATGAGCAGTTCTTC.

The chain is built from TRBV12-3 or TRBV12-4 and TRBJ2-3; the D call may be TRBD1 or TRBD2 (5 bases each). The CDR3 covers 14 residues. The germline V and J ends were trimmed by 3 bases and 10 bases, with 17 bases remaining between them. CDR3 amino acids: CASSFSGDTGPQYF. The CDR3 DNA is TGTGCCAGCAGTTTTTCGGGCGACACGGGACCGCAGTATTTT.

The chain recombines TRBV9 with TRBJ2-5, with D unclear. Germline lookup yields CDR1 SGDLS and CDR2 YYNGEE. V was clipped by 1 base and J by 5 bases, with 15 bases between them. The CDR3 totals 15 residues. CDR3 sequence: CASSVTGGLGETQYF. In DNA form, the CDR3 reads TGTGCCAGCAGCGTAACGGGCGGTCTAGGGGAGACCCAGTACTTC.

CDR3 protein: CSAGQFNQPQHF. The CDR3 DNA reads as TGCAGCGCCGGACAGTTCAATCAGCCCCAGCATTTT. V gene TRBV29-1 combines with J gene TRBJ1-5, with D perhaps matching TRBD1 (6 bases). CDR1 and CDR2 from the germline V gene are SQVTM and ANQGSEA. The CDR3 has 12 amino acids. Trimming removed 7 bases from V and 3 bases from J, with 10 bases in between.

This clonotype was counted only a few times. V and J are TRBV10-3 and TRBJ2-7, with D perhaps TRBD2 (6 bases). V gave up 0 bases and J gave up 0 bases, with 15 bases separating them. CDR3 length: 17 residues. In germline, CDR1 is ENHRY, CDR2 SYGVKD. This CDR3 reads CAISESSSSGFSYEQYF. DNA for the CDR3: TGTGCCATCAGTGAGTCAAGTAGTAGCGGATTCTCCTACGAGCAGTACTTC.

The rearrangement links TRBV4-2 to TRBJ1-2; TRBD1 is a possible D gene (5 bases). The CDR3 is made up of 14 amino acids. V was trimmed by 2 bases and J by 1 base, leaving 8 bases between them. Germline-derived CDR1 and CDR2 are LGHNA and YNFKEQ. CDR3 region: CASSQRGNNYGYTF. As DNA, the CDR3 is TGTGCCAGCAGCCAACGGGGCAATAACTATGGCTACACCTTC.

This clonotype was observed a handful of times. The genes are TRBV11-2 and TRBJ2-6, with 10 bases that match TRBD1. Germline trimming cut 2 bases from V and 0 bases from J; bases unmatched to any gene: 7. The CDR3 loop spans 19 amino acids. CDR1 and CDR2 from the germline V gene are SGHAT and FQNNGV. CDR3 protein: CASSLKPGTGVSGANVLTF. CDR3 sequence (DNA): TGTGCCAGCAGCTTAAAACCCGGGACAGGGGTCTCTGGGGCCAACGTCCTGACTTTC.

The chain couples TRBV4-1 to TRBJ1-1; D not resolved. Trimming removed 3 bases from V and 5 bases from J, with 16 bases in between. The CDR3 length is 15 residues. CDR1 is MGHRA, CDR2 YSYEKL, per germline. The CDR3 protein is CASSQVGRLRTEAFF. The CDR3 DNA sequence: TGCGCCAGCAGCCAGGTTGGGCGCTTGAGGACTGAAGCTTTCTTT.

This clonotype has a handful of counts. The chain couples TRBV29-1 to TRBJ2-1; TRBD2 matches at 16 bases. Germline loops: CDR1 SQVTM, CDR2 ANQGSEA. The CDR3 is 16 amino acids. V lost 4 bases and J lost 6; bases outside the gene matches: 6. The CDR3 spells CSVAGTSGRVTNEQFF. The CDR3 DNA follows: TGCAGCGTTGCCGGGACTAGCGGGAGGGTTACCAATGAGCAGTTCTTC.

This clonotype appeared a few times. V gene TRBV5-1 combines with J gene TRBJ2-5, with 7 bases lining up with TRBD2. V trimming: 1 base; J trimming: 1 base; junction bases outside the gene matches: 4. Germline CDR1 SGHRS, CDR2 YFSETQ. The CDR3 has 15 residues. The CDR3 sequence is CASSLRSSGQETQYF. CDR3 coding DNA: TGCGCCAGCAGCTTGAGGTCTAGCGGCCAAGAGACCCAGTACTTC.

The chain carries TRBV20-1 and TRBJ1-5; 10 nucleotides align to TRBD1. Germline V gene sequence: CDR1 DFQATT, CDR2 SNEGSKA (reference sequence). The CDR3 length is 16 residues. With 4 bases clipped from V and 3 bases from J, the junction kept 9 bases outside the gene matches. The CDR3 region has the DNA TGCAGTGCTACCCGCAGACAGGGGGCTGTCAATCAGCCCCAGCATTTT. This gives the protein CSATRRQGAVNQPQHF.